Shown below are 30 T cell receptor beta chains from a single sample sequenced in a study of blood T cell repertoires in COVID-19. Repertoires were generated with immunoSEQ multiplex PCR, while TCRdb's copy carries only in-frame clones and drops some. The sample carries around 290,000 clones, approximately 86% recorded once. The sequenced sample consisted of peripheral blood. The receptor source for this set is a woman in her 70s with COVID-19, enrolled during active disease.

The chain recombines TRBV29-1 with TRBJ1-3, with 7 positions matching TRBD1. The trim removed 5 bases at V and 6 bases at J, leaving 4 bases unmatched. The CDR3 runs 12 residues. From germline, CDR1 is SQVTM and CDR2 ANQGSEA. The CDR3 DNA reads TGCAGCGTTACAGGGACAGAAAACACCATATATTTT. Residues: CSVTGTENTIYF.

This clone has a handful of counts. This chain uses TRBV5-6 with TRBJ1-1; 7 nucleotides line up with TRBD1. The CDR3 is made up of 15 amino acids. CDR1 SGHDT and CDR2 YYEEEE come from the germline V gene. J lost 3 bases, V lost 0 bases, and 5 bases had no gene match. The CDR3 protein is CASSLDKGADTEAFF. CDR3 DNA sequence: TGTGCCAGCAGCTTGGATAAGGGGGCGGACACTGAAGCTTTCTTT.

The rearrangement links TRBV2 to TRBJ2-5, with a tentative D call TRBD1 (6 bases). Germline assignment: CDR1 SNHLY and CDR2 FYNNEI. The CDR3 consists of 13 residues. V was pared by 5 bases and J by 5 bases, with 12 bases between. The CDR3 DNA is TGTGCCAGCAGTCAACAGGGAACGGAGACCCAGTACTTC. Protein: CASSQQGTETQYF.

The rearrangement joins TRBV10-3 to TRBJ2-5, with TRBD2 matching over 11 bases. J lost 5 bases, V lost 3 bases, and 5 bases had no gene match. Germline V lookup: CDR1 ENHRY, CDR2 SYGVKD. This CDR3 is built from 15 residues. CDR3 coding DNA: TGTGCCATCAGTGATAGCGGGGGGGCCGGGGAGACCCAGTACTTC. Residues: CAISDSGGAGETQYF.

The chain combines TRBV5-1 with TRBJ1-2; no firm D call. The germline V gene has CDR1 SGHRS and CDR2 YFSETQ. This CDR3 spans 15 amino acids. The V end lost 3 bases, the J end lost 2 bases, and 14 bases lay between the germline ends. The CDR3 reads CASSSRGSKNYGYTF. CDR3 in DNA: TGCGCCAGCAGCTCCCGAGGCAGCAAGAACTATGGCTACACCTTC.

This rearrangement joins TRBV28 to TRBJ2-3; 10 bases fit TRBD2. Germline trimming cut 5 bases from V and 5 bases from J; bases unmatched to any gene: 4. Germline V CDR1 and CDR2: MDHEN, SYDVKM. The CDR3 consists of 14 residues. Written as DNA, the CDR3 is TGTGCCAGCAGTAGCGGGGGGGGAGGAGATACGCAGTATTTT. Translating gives CASSSGGGGDTQYF.

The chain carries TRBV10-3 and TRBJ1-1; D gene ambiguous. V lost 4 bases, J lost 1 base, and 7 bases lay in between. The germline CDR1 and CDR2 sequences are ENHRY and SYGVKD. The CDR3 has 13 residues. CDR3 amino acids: CAISAPWNTEAFF. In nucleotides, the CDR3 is TGTGCCATCAGTGCTCCTTGGAACACTGAAGCTTTCTTT.

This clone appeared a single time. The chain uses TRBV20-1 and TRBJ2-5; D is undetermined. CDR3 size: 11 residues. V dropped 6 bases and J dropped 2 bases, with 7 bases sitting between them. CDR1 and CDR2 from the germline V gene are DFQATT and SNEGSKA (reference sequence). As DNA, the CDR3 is TGCAGTGCCCCGACTCAAGAGACCCAGTACTTC. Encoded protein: CSAPTQETQYF.

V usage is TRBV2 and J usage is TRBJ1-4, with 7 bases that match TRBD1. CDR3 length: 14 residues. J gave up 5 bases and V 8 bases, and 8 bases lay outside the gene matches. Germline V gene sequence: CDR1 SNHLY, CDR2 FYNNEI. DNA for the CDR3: TGTGCCAGCGGAGGGACAGCATCGAATGAAAAACTGTTTTTT. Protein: CASGGTASNEKLFF.

The CDR3 reads CATAGYNEQFF. As DNA, the CDR3 is TGTGCCACCGCGGGATACAATGAGCAGTTCTTC. The J gene is TRBJ2-1, the V gene TRBV2, with D maybe TRBD2 (6 bases). Trimming pared 10 bases from V and 4 bases from J, leaving 8 bases between. CDR1 SNHLY and CDR2 FYNNEI come from the germline V gene. The CDR3 extends over 11 amino acids.

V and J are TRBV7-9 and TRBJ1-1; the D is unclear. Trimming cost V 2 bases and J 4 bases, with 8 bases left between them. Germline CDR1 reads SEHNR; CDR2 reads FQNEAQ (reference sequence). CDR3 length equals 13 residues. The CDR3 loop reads CASSLIEATEAFF. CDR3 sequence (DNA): TGTGCCAGCAGCTTAATAGAGGCCACTGAAGCTTTCTTT.

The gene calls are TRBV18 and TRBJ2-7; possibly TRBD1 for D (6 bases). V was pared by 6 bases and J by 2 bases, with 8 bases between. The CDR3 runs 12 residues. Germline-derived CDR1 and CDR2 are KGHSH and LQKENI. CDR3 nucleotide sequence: TGTGCCAGCTCGGGACAAACCTACGAGCAGTACTTC. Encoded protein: CASSGQTYEQYF.

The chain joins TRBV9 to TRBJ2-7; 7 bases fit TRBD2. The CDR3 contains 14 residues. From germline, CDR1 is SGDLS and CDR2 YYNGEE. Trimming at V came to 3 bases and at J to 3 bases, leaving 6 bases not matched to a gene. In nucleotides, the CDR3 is TGTGCCAGCAGCGGGCCCGGGAGGAACTACGAGCAGTACTTC. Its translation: CASSGPGRNYEQYF.

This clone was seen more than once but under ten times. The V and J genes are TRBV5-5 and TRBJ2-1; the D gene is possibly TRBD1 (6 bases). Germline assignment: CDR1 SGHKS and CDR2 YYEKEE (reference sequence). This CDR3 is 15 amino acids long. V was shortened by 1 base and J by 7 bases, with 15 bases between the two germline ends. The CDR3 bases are TGTGCCAGCAGCTTGCGGTGGGGGCCGGAAAATGAGCAGTTCTTC. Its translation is CASSLRWGPENEQFF. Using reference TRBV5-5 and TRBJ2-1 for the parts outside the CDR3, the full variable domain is DAGVTQSPTHLIKTRGQQVTLRCSPISGHKSVSWYQQVLGQGPQFIFQYYEKEERGRGNFPDRFSARQFPNYSSELNVNALLLGDSALYLCASSLRWGPENEQFFGPGTRLTVL.

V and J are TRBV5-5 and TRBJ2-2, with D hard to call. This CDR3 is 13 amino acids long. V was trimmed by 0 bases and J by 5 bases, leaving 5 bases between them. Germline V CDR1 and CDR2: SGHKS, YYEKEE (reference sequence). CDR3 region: CASSLVATGELFF. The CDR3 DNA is TGTGCCAGCAGCTTGGTAGCTACCGGGGAGCTGTTTTTT.

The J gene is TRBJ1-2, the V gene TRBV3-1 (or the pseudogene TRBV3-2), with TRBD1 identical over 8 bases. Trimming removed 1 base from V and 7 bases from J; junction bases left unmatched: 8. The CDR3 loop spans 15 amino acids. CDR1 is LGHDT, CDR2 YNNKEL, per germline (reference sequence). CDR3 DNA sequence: TGTGCCAGCAGCCAAGGGGGCAGGGGGCCTTCTGGCTACACCTTC. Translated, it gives CASSQGGRGPSGYTF.

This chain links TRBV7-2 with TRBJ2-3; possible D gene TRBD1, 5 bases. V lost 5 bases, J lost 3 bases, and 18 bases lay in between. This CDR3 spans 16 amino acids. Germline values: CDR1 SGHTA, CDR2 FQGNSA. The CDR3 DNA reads TGTGCCAGCAGCAAAGCTGCAGGGATTGGTACAGATACGCAGTATTTT. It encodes CASSKAAGIGTDTQYF. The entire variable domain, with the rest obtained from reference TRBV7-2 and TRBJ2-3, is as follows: GAGVSQSPSNKVTEKGKDVELRCDPISGHTALYWYRQSLGQGLEFLIYFQGNSAPDKSGLPSDRFSAERTGGSVSTLTIQRTQQEDSAVYLCASSKAAGIGTDTQYFGPGTRLTVL.

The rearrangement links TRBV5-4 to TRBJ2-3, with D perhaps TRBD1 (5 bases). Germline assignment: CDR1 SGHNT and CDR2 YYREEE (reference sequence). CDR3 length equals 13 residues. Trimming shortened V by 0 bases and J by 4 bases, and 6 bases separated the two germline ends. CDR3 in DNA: TGTGCCAGCAGCTTGGAAGGGGCAGATACGCAGTATTTT. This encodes CASSLEGADTQYF.

CDR3 in amino acids: CASSRDSGGYTF. In DNA, the CDR3 is TGTGCCAGCAGTCGGGACAGTGGGGGCTACACCTTC. V and J are TRBV28 and TRBJ1-2; 7 bases fit TRBD1. The CDR3 runs 12 residues. CDR1 MDHEN and CDR2 SYDVKM come from the germline V gene. J was trimmed by 8 bases and V by 5 bases; bases with no gene match: 5.

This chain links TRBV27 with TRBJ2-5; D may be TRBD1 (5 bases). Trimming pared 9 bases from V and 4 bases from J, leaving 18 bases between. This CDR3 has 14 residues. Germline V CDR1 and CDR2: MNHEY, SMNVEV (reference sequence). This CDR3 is CARGFVQGSETQYF. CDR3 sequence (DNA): TGTGCCAGAGGGTTCGTCCAGGGTTCAGAGACCCAGTACTTC.

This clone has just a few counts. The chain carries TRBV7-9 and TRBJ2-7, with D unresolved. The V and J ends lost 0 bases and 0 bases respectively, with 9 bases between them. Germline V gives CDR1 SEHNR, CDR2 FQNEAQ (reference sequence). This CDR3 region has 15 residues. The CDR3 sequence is CASSLAAVLSYEQYF. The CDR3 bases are TGTGCCAGCAGCTTAGCGGCGGTACTCTCCTACGAGCAGTACTTC.

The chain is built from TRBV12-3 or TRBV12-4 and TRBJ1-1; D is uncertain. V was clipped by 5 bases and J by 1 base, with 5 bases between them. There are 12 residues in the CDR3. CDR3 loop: CASSPRNTEAFF. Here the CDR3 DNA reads TGTGCCAGCAGTCCGCGGAACACTGAAGCTTTCTTT.

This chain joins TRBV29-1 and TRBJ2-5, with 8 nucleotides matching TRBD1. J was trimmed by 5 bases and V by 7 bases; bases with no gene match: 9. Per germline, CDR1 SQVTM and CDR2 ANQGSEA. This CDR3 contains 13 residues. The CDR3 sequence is CSALGQGMETQYF. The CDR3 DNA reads TGCAGCGCCCTAGGACAGGGTATGGAGACCCAGTACTTC.

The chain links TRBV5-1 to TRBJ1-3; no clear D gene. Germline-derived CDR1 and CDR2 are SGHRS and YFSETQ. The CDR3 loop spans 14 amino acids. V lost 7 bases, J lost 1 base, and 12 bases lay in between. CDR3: CASCDTISGNTIYF. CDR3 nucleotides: TGCGCCAGCTGCGACACCATATCTGGAAACACCATATATTTT.

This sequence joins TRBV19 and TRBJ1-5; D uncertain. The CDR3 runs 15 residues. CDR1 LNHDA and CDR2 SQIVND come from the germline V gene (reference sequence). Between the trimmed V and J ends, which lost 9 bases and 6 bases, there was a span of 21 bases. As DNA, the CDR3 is TGTGCCAGCGACCTTTGGGAGGGATCTTTTCAGCCCCAGCATTTT. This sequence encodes CASDLWEGSFQPQHF.

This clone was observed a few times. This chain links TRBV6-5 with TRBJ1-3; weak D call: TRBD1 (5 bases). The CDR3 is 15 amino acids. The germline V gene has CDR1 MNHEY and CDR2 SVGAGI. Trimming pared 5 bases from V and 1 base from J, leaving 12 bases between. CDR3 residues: CASSRVGDSGNTIYF. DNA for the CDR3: TGTGCCAGCAGTAGGGTAGGGGATTCTGGAAACACCATATATTTT.

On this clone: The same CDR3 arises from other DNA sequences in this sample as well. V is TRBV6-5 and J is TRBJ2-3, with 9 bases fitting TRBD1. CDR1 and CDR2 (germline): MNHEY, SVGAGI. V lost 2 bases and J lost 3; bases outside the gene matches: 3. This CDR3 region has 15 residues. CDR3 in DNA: TGTGCCAGCAGTTACGCGGGACAGGGTACAGATACGCAGTATTTT. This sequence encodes CASSYAGQGTDTQYF.

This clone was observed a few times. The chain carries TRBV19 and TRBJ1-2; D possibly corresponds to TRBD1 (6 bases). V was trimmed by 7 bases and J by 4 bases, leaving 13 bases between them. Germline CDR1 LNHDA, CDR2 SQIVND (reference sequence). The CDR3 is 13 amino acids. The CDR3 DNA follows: TGTGCCAGTATGCGGGGGCCGACCTATGGCTACACCTTC. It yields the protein CASMRGPTYGYTF. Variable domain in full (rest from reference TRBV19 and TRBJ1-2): DGGITQSPKYLFRKEGQNVTLSCEQNLNHDAMYWYRQDPGQGLRLIYYSQIVNDFQKGDIAEGYSVSREKKESFPLTVTSAQKNPTAFYLCASMRGPTYGYTFGSGTRLTVV.

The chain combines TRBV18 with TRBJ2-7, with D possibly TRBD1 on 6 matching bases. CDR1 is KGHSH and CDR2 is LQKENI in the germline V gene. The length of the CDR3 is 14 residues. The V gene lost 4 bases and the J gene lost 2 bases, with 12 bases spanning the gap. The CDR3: CASSLATGPYEQYF. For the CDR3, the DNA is TGTGCCAGCTCACTGGCAACAGGGCCCTACGAGCAGTACTTC.

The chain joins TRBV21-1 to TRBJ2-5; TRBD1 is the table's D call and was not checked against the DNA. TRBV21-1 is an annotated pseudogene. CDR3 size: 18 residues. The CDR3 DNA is TGTGCCAGCAGCAAAGTGACTTGTGAGGGGGAGTACCAAGAGACCCAGTACTTC. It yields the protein CASSKVTCEGEYQETQYF.